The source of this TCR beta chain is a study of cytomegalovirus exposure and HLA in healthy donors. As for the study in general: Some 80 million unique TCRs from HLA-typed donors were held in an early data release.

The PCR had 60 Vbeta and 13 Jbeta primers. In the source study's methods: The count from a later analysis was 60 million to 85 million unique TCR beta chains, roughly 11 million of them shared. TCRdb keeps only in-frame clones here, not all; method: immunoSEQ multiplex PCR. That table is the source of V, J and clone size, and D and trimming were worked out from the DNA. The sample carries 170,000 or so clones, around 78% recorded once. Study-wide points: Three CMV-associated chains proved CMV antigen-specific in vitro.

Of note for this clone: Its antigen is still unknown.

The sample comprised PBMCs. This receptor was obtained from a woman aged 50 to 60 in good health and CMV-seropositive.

CDR3 nucleotides: TGTGCCTGGAGCGGGGGACTGGGGGATACGCAGTATTTT. Amino acid sequence: CAWSGGLGDTQYF. V and J are TRBV30 and TRBJ2-3; TRBD2 might be the D (6 bases). The CDR3 extends over 13 amino acids. From germline, CDR1 is GTSNPN and CDR2 SVGIG (reference sequence). Trimming took 3 bases from V and 6 from J, leaving 13 bases between them. The full variable domain, rest sourced from reference TRBV30 and TRBJ2-3, is SQTIHQWPATLVQPVGSPLSLECTVEGTSNPNLYWYRQAAGRGLQLLFYSVGIGQISSEVPQNLSASRPQDRQFILSSKKLLLSDSGFYLCAWSGGLGDTQYFGPGTRLTVL.